The 23 T cell receptor beta chains below come from one sample, sequenced in a study of T-cell memory formation after mild COVID-19. TCRdb reprocessed the 5' RACE reads with MiXCR, giving one entry per CDR3 protein. The profile shows about 240,000 distinct CDR3 sequences, around a tenth of them singletons. The source material was PBMCs or a T cell subset sorted from them (not recorded which). Receptors originate from a man younger than 35 who had mild COVID-19 (a few samples of this study predate the infection). Cell type and time point are not known.

The V call is TRBV14, the J call TRBJ2-2; D is undetermined. Trimming removed 3 bases from V and 6 bases from J, with 5 bases in between. CDR3 size: 12 residues. Germline V gene data show CDR1 as SGHDN and CDR2 as FVKESK. Here the CDR3 DNA reads TGTGCCAGCAGCCATGCGGCCGGGGAGCTGTTTTTT. Amino acid sequence: CASSHAAGELFF.

CDR3 sequence reads: CASSQRRGETQYF. CDR3 nucleotide sequence: TGTGCCAGCAGCCAACGGCGGGGAGAGACCCAGTACTTC. The chain couples TRBV11-2 to TRBJ2-5, with D perhaps matching TRBD2 (6 bases). This CDR3 region has 13 residues. Looked up from germline, CDR1 is SGHAT and CDR2 is FQNNGV. V was pared by 5 bases and J by 4 bases, with 11 bases between.

This clonotype was seen only a few times. The rearrangement uses TRBV6-6 and TRBJ1-5; the D is unclear. This CDR3 has 12 amino acids. Germline CDR1 is MNHNY and CDR2 is SVGAGI (reference sequence). The V end lost 5 bases, the J end lost 3 bases, and 5 bases lay between the germline ends. CDR3 residues: CASSTDNQPQHF. The CDR3 DNA reads as TGTGCCAGCAGTACAGACAATCAGCCCCAGCATTTT.

There are many counts of this clonotype. This chain uses TRBV20-1 with TRBJ2-3; no definite D call. Germline V gene lookup returns CDR1 DFQATT and CDR2 SNEGSKA (reference sequence). This CDR3 comprises 11 residues. Trimming removed 5 bases at V and 3 bases at J, with 6 bases between. This CDR3 is CSAQPTDTQYF. For the CDR3, the DNA is TGCAGTGCTCAGCCGACAGATACGCAGTATTTT.

The genes are TRBV20-1 and TRBJ1-3; maybe TRBD1 (5 bases). Germline-derived CDR1 and CDR2 are DFQATT and SNEGSKA (reference sequence). Trimming left V 5 bases short and J 0 bases short, with 11 bases between. The length of the CDR3 is 14 residues. The CDR3 reads CSADGGSSGNTIYF. In DNA, the CDR3 is TGCAGTGCTGATGGGGGGAGCTCTGGAAACACCATATATTTT.

The CDR3 sequence is CASSVAPQGSSYNEQFF. CDR3 in DNA: TGCGCCAGCAGCGTGGCCCCACAGGGTAGCTCCTACAATGAGCAGTTCTTC. The rearrangement links TRBV5-1 to TRBJ2-1; D might be TRBD1 (6 bases). Germline CDR1 SGHRS, CDR2 YFSETQ. Trimming left V 4 bases short and J 0 bases short, with 17 bases between. CDR3 length: 17 amino acids.

This clonotype has just a few counts. This chain links TRBV5-1 with TRBJ2-7; 9 nucleotides line up with TRBD2. The CDR3 covers 16 residues. CDR1 SGHRS and CDR2 YFSETQ come from the germline V gene. The junction had 6 bases not matched to a gene; V was cut back by 0 bases and J by 2 bases. The CDR3 protein is CASSLGSTSGTYEQYF. In DNA form, the CDR3 reads TGCGCCAGCAGCTTGGGCTCGACTAGCGGAACCTACGAGCAGTACTTC.

This clonotype was observed a handful of times. The genes are TRBV2 and TRBJ2-7; D is uncertain. This CDR3 comprises 11 residues. Germline CDR1 is SNHLY and CDR2 is FYNNEI. The germline V and J ends were trimmed by 8 bases and 4 bases, with 9 bases remaining between them. The CDR3 is CASLSGYEQYV. DNA of the CDR3: TGTGCCAGCCTTAGTGGGTACGAGCAGTACGTC.

In its sample, this clonotype was seen a few times. The chain employs TRBV2 and TRBJ2-1; D may match TRBD1 or TRBD2 (5 bases each). Germline V gives CDR1 SNHLY, CDR2 FYNNEI. V lost 9 bases and J lost 9, with 12 bases in between. This CDR3 is 11 amino acids long. The DNA for the CDR3 is TGTGCCAGTTCGACTGGGGGTGAGCAGTTCTTC. This gives the protein CASSTGGEQFF.

The chain uses TRBV12-3 or TRBV12-4 and TRBJ1-4, with 7 bases matching TRBD1. Trimming cost V 6 bases and J 6 bases; bases outside gene matches: 22. The CDR3 is made up of 19 amino acids. The CDR3 DNA sequence: TGTGCCAGCAGGTCTCGTCGGACAGGATTTCCCCCGCGGGATGAAAAACTGTTTTTT. Translated: CASRSRRTGFPPRDEKLFF.

The CDR3 here is CASKGTLDNEQFF. DNA for the CDR3: TGTGCCAGCAAGGGGACCCTTGACAATGAGCAGTTCTTC. The J gene is TRBJ2-1, the V gene TRBV2; either TRBD1 or TRBD2 may fit D (5 bases each). This CDR3 spans 13 amino acids. V gave up 7 bases and J gave up 5 bases, with 12 bases separating them. Looked up from germline, CDR1 is SNHLY and CDR2 is FYNNEI.

The genes are TRBV7-2 and TRBJ1-1; D is undetermined. V gave up 6 bases and J gave up 1 base, with 9 bases separating them. Germline V gene data show CDR1 as SGHTA and CDR2 as FQGNSA. The CDR3 contains 13 residues. The CDR3 DNA is TGTGCCAGCAGTCTTCAGAAGAACACTGAAGCTTTCTTT. Its protein is CASSLQKNTEAFF.

This chain connects TRBV28 to TRBJ1-1; D remains unclear. The ends were cut back, 3 bases at V and 4 bases at J, with 12 bases in the middle. Per the germline V gene, CDR1 is MDHEN and CDR2 is SYDVKM. This CDR3 is 14 amino acids long. CDR3 amino acids: CASSFMGSSTEAFF. In DNA, the CDR3 is TGTGCCAGCAGTTTTATGGGGAGTAGCACTGAAGCTTTCTTT.

The chain carries TRBV7-3 and TRBJ2-5, with D unclear. Germline V gene data show CDR1 as SGHTA and CDR2 as FQGTGA. The CDR3 is 13 amino acids. V was pared by 1 base and J by 3 bases, with 6 bases between. CDR3 sequence: CASSLIGEETQYF. The DNA of the CDR3 is TGTGCCAGCAGCTTAATTGGGGAAGAGACCCAGTACTTC.

The table lists this clonotype with a few counts. The rearrangement joins TRBV7-3 to TRBJ2-3; 9 bases are a match to TRBD2. CDR1 and CDR2 (germline): SGHTA, FQGTGA. The CDR3 loop spans 18 amino acids. V gave up 5 bases and J gave up 0 bases; unmatched junction bases: 12. CDR3 sequence: CASSRGDLAGISTDTQYF. The DNA for the CDR3 is TGTGCCAGCAGCCGTGGGGACCTAGCGGGGATAAGCACAGATACGCAGTATTTT.

This clonotype was seen more than once but under ten times. The chain carries TRBV5-6 and TRBJ2-5; 8 nucleotides line up with TRBD1. This CDR3 is 16 amino acids long. The trim removed 3 bases at V and 2 bases at J, leaving 9 bases unmatched. The germline V gene encodes CDR1 SGHDT and CDR2 YYEEEE. The DNA of the CDR3 is TGTGCCAGCAGCTCAGTCAGGGGACAGGATCAAGAGACCCAGTACTTC. Its translation: CASSSVRGQDQETQYF.

This clonotype was detected a few times. V and J are TRBV10-3 and TRBJ2-2, with 8 bases aligning to TRBD1. Germline assignment: CDR1 ENHRY and CDR2 SYGVKD. Unmatched junction bases numbered 3, after V lost 3 bases and J lost 6 bases. The CDR3 spans 14 residues. CDR3 in amino acids: CAISERTGPGELFF. In DNA, the CDR3 is TGTGCCATCAGTGAAAGGACAGGGCCCGGGGAGCTGTTTTTT.

J is TRBJ2-7 and V is TRBV2; no clear D. With 1 base removed from V and 9 bases from J, the gap between germline ends came to 16 bases. The CDR3 is made up of 14 amino acids. Looked up from germline, CDR1 is SNHLY and CDR2 is FYNNEI. For the CDR3, the DNA is TGTGCCAGCAGTGAAGAAGGTGCCCGGGTATGGCAGTACTTC. Residues: CASSEEGARVWQYF.

This clonotype was observed many times. The chain joins TRBV12-3 or TRBV12-4 to TRBJ2-5, with 13 positions matching TRBD2. Unmatched junction bases numbered 8, after V lost 5 bases and J lost 5 bases. This CDR3 comprises 16 residues. DNA for the CDR3: TGTGCCAGCAGTCCACGACTAGCGGGGGGTCGGGAGACCCAGTACTTC. Its translation is CASSPRLAGGRETQYF.

In this sample, this clonotype turned up a few times. The chain uses TRBV11-2 and TRBJ1-4; the D is unclear. The V end was cut by 4 bases, the J end by 6 bases, with 18 bases between. CDR1 SGHAT and CDR2 FQNNGV come from the germline V gene. The CDR3 contains 16 residues. The CDR3 DNA reads as TGTGCCAGCAGCTCCTCGCCCCCCGGGCGCCATGAAAAACTGTTTTTT. Its protein is CASSSSPPGRHEKLFF.

The V and J genes are TRBV9 and TRBJ1-2; maybe TRBD1 (5 bases). This CDR3 region has 13 residues. Per the germline V gene, CDR1 is SGDLS and CDR2 is YYNGEE. Trimming left V 3 bases short and J 5 bases short, with 11 bases between. CDR3 residues: CASSGRGLYGYTF. In DNA, the CDR3 is TGTGCCAGCAGCGGGCGGGGGTTATATGGCTACACCTTC.

This clonotype was found many times. CDR3 loop: CASSLGRGRPEQYF. CDR3 DNA sequence: TGCGCCAGCAGCTTGGGTCGGGGGCGGCCCGAGCAGTACTTC. This chain joins TRBV5-1 and TRBJ2-7; D is possibly TRBD1 or TRBD2 (6 bases each). The germline CDR1 and CDR2 sequences are SGHRS and YFSETQ. The V end lost 0 bases, the J end lost 6 bases, and 13 bases lay between the germline ends. The CDR3 extends over 14 amino acids.

This clonotype turned up a few times. CDR3 protein: CASSHSSSGGTEAFF. The DNA of the CDR3 is TGCGCCAGCAGCCACTCCTCCTCAGGGGGCACTGAAGCTTTCTTT. V gene TRBV5-1 combines with J gene TRBJ1-1, with 7 bases fitting TRBD1. The CDR3 covers 15 residues. Germline CDR1 is SGHRS and CDR2 is YFSETQ. The junction had 10 bases not matched to a gene; V was cut back by 4 bases and J by 4 bases.